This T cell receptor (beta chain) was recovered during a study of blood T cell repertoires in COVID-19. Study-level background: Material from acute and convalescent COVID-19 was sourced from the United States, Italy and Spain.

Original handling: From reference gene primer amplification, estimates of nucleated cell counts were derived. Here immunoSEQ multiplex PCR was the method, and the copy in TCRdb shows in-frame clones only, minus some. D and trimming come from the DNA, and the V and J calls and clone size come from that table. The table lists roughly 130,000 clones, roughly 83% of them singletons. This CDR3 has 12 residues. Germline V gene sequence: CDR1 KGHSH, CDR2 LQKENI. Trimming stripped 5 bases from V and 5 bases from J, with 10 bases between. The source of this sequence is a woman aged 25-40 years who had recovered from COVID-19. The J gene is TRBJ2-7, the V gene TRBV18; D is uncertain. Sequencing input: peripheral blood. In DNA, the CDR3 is TGTGCCAGCTCATCCCCGGGTGACGAGCAGTACTTC. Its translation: CASSSPGDEQYF.